The 15 T cell receptor beta chains reported below all come from one sample, sequenced in a study of identical twins. TCRdb reprocessed the 5' RACE reads via MiXCR and lists one record per CDR3 protein. This sample yields under 350,000 distinct CDR3 sequences, of which roughly 10% are seen a single time; approximately 6.5% belongs to the top ten. These records were also assigned to another study, of yellow fever vaccine responses in identical twins.

The sequenced sample was CD8+ T cells sorted from blood. Receptors were obtained from a woman younger than 30 in good health.

The genes are TRBV2 and TRBJ1-2, with 10 bases lining up with TRBD1. Trimming took 7 bases from V and 8 from J; bases not matched to a gene: 4. Per the germline V gene, CDR1 is SNHLY and CDR2 is FYNNEI. This CDR3 comprises 12 residues. The DNA for the CDR3 is TGTGCCAGCAATGGACAGGGGGTCGGCTACACCTTC. Protein sequence: CASNGQGVGYTF.

This clonotype occurred a few times. V and J are TRBV21-1 and TRBJ2-5. TRBV21-1 represents a pseudogene. The CDR3 spans 15 residues. Written as DNA, the CDR3 is TGTGCCAGCAGCAAAGATGTGTCTGGACAAGAGACCCAGTACTTC. Translating gives CASSKDVSGQETQYF.

The chain has TRBV5-1 and TRBJ2-6; 8 bases are shared with TRBD2. Germline values: CDR1 SGHRS, CDR2 YFSETQ. The CDR3 loop spans 17 amino acids. V was clipped by 1 base and J by 0 bases; unmatched bases: 3. The CDR3 sequence is CASSLSSGFSGANVLTF. In DNA, the CDR3 is TGCGCCAGCAGCTTGTCTAGCGGGTTCTCTGGGGCCAACGTCCTGACTTTC.

About this clonotype: This may stem from a read error, because a much larger clone lies one nucleotide away. The J gene is TRBJ2-1, the V gene TRBV6-1; D gene ambiguous. Trimming removed 4 bases at V and 2 bases at J, with 12 bases between. The CDR3 totals 15 residues. Germline V gene data show CDR1 as MNHNS and CDR2 as SASEGT. This CDR3 reads CASSGEWGPYNEQFF. In DNA form, the CDR3 reads TGTGCCAGCAGTGGAGAGTGGGGTCCCTACAATGAGCAGTTCTTC.

This clonotype was detected only a few times. This chain joins TRBV7-8 and TRBJ2-7; D possibly corresponds to TRBD1 (6 bases). The V gene lost 5 bases and the J gene lost 3 bases, with 17 bases spanning the gap. Germline CDR1 is SGHVS and CDR2 is FQNEAQ. CDR3 length: 15 amino acids. The CDR3 coding sequence is TGTGCCAGCAGCCGCGTCGACAGGAACGACTACGAGCAGTACTTC. Amino acid sequence: CASSRVDRNDYEQYF.

There are many counts of this clonotype. This chain connects TRBV2 to TRBJ2-7; 8 bases are shared with TRBD1. The J segment lost 4 bases and the V segment lost 8 bases, leaving 7 bases of the junction unmatched. The CDR3 contains 13 residues. Germline CDR1 is SNHLY and CDR2 is FYNNEI. CDR3 loop: CASRDRLIYEQYF. As DNA, the CDR3 is TGTGCCAGCCGGGACAGGCTAATTTACGAGCAGTACTTC.

The chain uses TRBV20-1 and TRBJ1-5; D possibly corresponds to TRBD1 (5 bases). Per germline, CDR1 DFQATT and CDR2 SNEGSKA (reference sequence). Trimming took off 6 bases at V and 2 bases at J, with 14 bases between the two ends. CDR3 size: 14 residues. The CDR3 region has the DNA TGCAGTGCAGGGGTAGCCAAAGGCAATCAGCCCCAGCATTTT. Translated, it gives CSAGVAKGNQPQHF.

In this sample, this clonotype turned up many times. V gene TRBV7-9 combines with J gene TRBJ1-1; TRBD1 matches at 11 bases. With 3 bases clipped from V and 6 bases from J, the junction kept 0 bases outside the gene matches. Germline loops: CDR1 SEHNR, CDR2 FQNEAQ (reference sequence). The CDR3 consists of 13 residues. This CDR3 reads CASSLGQGAEAFF. The CDR3 DNA follows: TGTGCCAGCAGCTTGGGACAGGGGGCTGAAGCTTTCTTT.

In this sample, this clonotype turned up a few times. This chain links TRBV3-1 with TRBJ2-1; 12 bases align to TRBD2. Germline V gene sequence: CDR1 LGHDT, CDR2 YNNKEL (reference sequence). The CDR3 is 17 residues long. The J segment lost 4 bases and the V segment lost 4 bases, leaving 8 bases of the junction unmatched. The CDR3 protein is CASSLVAGLAGYNEQFF. The CDR3 bases are TGTGCCAGCAGCCTCGTGGCAGGACTAGCGGGATACAATGAGCAGTTCTTC.

This chain uses TRBV9 with TRBJ2-7; weak D call: TRBD2 (6 bases). Germline-derived CDR1 and CDR2 are SGDLS and YYNGEE. The CDR3 extends over 14 amino acids. V lost 2 bases and J lost 0, with 9 bases in between. The CDR3 DNA reads TGTGCCAGCAGCGTGGAGGGACCCTCCTACGAGCAGTACTTC. It codes for CASSVEGPSYEQYF. The whole variable domain, filled in from reference TRBV9 and TRBJ2-7, reads DSGVTQTPKHLITATGQRVTLRCSPRSGDLSVYWYQQSLDQGLQFLIQYYNGEERAKGNILERFSAQQFPDLHSELNLSSLELGDSALYFCASSVEGPSYEQYFGPGTRLTVT.

The CDR3 sequence: CASSLPGSNTGELFF. CDR3 nucleotides: TGTGCCAGCAGCTTACCGGGGTCAAACACCGGGGAGCTGTTTTTT. V is TRBV7-9 and J is TRBJ2-2, with D tentatively TRBD2 (5 bases). Per germline, CDR1 SEHNR and CDR2 FQNEAQ (reference sequence). V lost 2 bases and J 2 bases, leaving 9 bases between the germline ends. The CDR3 runs 15 residues.

The sample holds many counts of this clonotype. The chain joins TRBV5-5 to TRBJ2-4, with a weak D call TRBD1 (6 bases). Trimming stripped 3 bases from V and 13 bases from J, with 14 bases between. CDR3 length: 12 amino acids. CDR1 is SGHKS and CDR2 is YYEKEE in the germline V gene (reference sequence). This chain's CDR3 is CASSSDRLRQYF. The CDR3 nucleotides read TGTGCCAGCAGCTCCGACAGGTTACGGCAGTACTTC.

This clonotype was detected a few times. The chain recombines TRBV27 with TRBJ2-1, with 8 nucleotides matching TRBD2. V was clipped by 7 bases and J by 2 bases; unmatched bases: 4. The CDR3 runs to 14 residues. Germline assignment: CDR1 MNHEY and CDR2 SMNVEV (reference sequence). The CDR3 reads CASTLAGTYNEQFF. The CDR3 DNA is TGTGCCAGCACTCTAGCGGGTACCTACAATGAGCAGTTCTTC.

J is TRBJ1-2 and V is TRBV2; no reliable D call. Trimming pared 7 bases from V and 4 bases from J, leaving 7 bases between. Germline assignment: CDR1 SNHLY and CDR2 FYNNEI. This CDR3 has 11 residues. The CDR3 DNA is TGTGCCAGCACACCGACCTATGGCTACACCTTC. Translation gives CASTPTYGYTF.

In nucleotides, the CDR3 is TGCAGTGCTAGGTTGACAGGTATACAAGAGACCCAGTACTTC. Translated: CSARLTGIQETQYF. V and J are TRBV20-1 and TRBJ2-5, with D possibly matching TRBD1 (6 bases). Germline CDR1 and CDR2: DFQATT and SNEGSKA (reference sequence). The CDR3 consists of 14 residues. Trimming left V 3 bases short and J 2 bases short, with 13 bases between.